This is a list of T cell receptor beta chains from one sample in a study of post-analysis software for immune sequencing data. TCRdb itself ran the PCR reads through MiXCR, one entry per CDR3 protein. The repertoire holds 750,000 to 950,000 distinct CDR3 sequences, approximately 53% seen once, with under 6% in the top ten. Sequenced: blood. Every receptor here comes from a girl aged 10-17 years with multiple sclerosis. Each CDR3 is given with its conserved first and last residue. Fields, in order: D gene, J gene, V gene, clone size, CDR3 DNA, CDR3 protein. D genes are given only for firm matches. Clone size, where shown, is once, few, many, or a class for clones that have expanded.

NA,TRBJ1-2,TRBV29-1,NA,TGCAGCGTTGACGGCGCCAGTTCCTCCATGGGCGGCTACACCTTC,CSVDGASSSMGGYTF
TRBD2,TRBJ2-5,TRBV9,NA,TGTGCCAGCACAGGGACTAGCGGGGGACCCCAAGAGACCCAGTACTTC,CASTGTSGGPQETQYF
TRBD1,TRBJ1-2,TRBV7-6,NA,TGTGCCAGCAGCTCCGTGACAGGGGGCAACTATGGCTACACCTTC,CASSSVTGGNYGYTF
NA,TRBJ2-2,TRBV7-8,NA,TGTGCCAGCAGCCCGGGGCAGCCAATGAACACCGGGGAGCTGTTTTTT,CASSPGQPMNTGELFF
NA,TRBJ1-2,TRBV18,few,TGTGCCAGCTCGCCGGGAACAGGGCATCGGGGCTACACCTTC,CASSPGTGHRGYTF
NA,TRBJ2-7,TRBV20-1,NA,TGCAGTGCTAGTCTTACTAGTAGTAACTACAATGAGCAGTACTTC,CSASLTSSNYNEQYF
NA,TRBJ1-2,TRBV6-5,few,TGTGCCAGCAGTTACTCCAGCCGGAGGGGTGGTGGCTACACCTTC,CASSYSSRRGGGYTF
TRBD2,TRBJ2-7,TRBV10-3,NA,TGTGCCGCCTCCGGGAGCGGGGCTACCTACGAGCAGTACTTC,CAASGSGATYEQYF
NA,TRBJ1-2,TRBV9,NA,TGTGCCAGCAGCCCAGGCGTTTGGGAACAGACTAGTTCTAACTATGGCTACACCTTC,CASSPGVWEQTSSNYGYTF
NA,TRBJ1-5,TRBV20-1,NA,TGCAGTGCTAGAGATCCAGGTTCTCAGCCCCAGCATTTT,CSARDPGSQPQHF
TRBD2,TRBJ2-5,TRBV29-1,NA,TGCAGCGTTGCCGGACTAGCGGGAACCCAAGAGACCCAGTACTTC,CSVAGLAGTQETQYF
NA,TRBJ2-7,TRBV6-5,NA,TGTGCCAGCAGTTACTCTTGGACAGTTAACTACGAGCAGTACTTC,CASSYSWTVNYEQYF
NA,TRBJ1-6,TRBV4-2,NA,TGTGCCAGCAGCCAAGTTAATCTAGGAGCAGAATCCTCACCCCTCCACTTT,CASSQVNLGAESSPLHF
TRBD1,TRBJ2-1,TRBV29-1,NA,TGCAGCGGCGTGGGGACAGGGGGGCCCTACAATGAGCAGTTCTTC,CSGVGTGGPYNEQFF
NA,TRBJ2-1,TRBV4-1,few,TGCGCCAGCAGCCAAGACAGCGCGAATGAGCAGTTCTTC,CASSQDSANEQFF
NA,TRBJ2-4,TRBV20-1,NA,TGCAGTGTCGCCGGGACAGCCAAAAACATTCAGTACTTC,CSVAGTAKNIQYF
NA,TRBJ2-4,TRBV20-1,few,TGCAGTGCTATAAGGGCGAGGGCCAAAAACATTCAGTACTTC,CSAIRARAKNIQYF
NA,TRBJ2-7,TRBV27,NA,TGTGCCAGCAGTTTTTATGGGGACGAGCCCTACGAGCAGTACTTC,CASSFYGDEPYEQYF
TRBD2,TRBJ2-5,TRBV20-1,few,TGCAGTGCTCCCACTCGACTAGCGAATTACCAAGAGACCCAGTACTTC,CSAPTRLANYQETQYF
NA,TRBJ2-5,TRBV4-1,NA,TGCGCCAGCAGCCAAGAACTGGGACGGAGAGAGACCCAGTACTTC,CASSQELGRRETQYF
TRBD2,TRBJ2-3,TRBV5-1,NA,TGCGCCAGCAAAACCTTGTCTAGCGGGGGGTACACAGATACGCAGTATTTT,CASKTLSSGGYTDTQYF
NA,TRBJ2-7,TRBV9,few,TGTGCCAGCAGCGTAAAGTCCCAGAGCGAGCAGTACTTC,CASSVKSQSEQYF
NA,TRBJ1-2,TRBV2,NA,TGTGCCAGCACTCGCCCAAGGGGGGGTACGACCTCTAACTATGGCTACACCTTC,CASTRPRGGTTSNYGYTF
NA,TRBJ2-7,TRBV20-1,NA,TGCAGTGCTCCCACTACCGAAAAGAGCGGCTCCTACGAGCAGTACTTC,CSAPTTEKSGSYEQYF
TRBD2,TRBJ2-3,TRBV2,NA,TGTGCCAGCAGGAGGCGGGGGTACACAGATACGCAGTATTTT,CASRRRGYTDTQYF
TRBD2,TRBJ2-1,TRBV29-1,once,TGCAGCGTAGTGGACAGCGGGGGTACGTTCTTC,CSVVDSGGTFF
NA,TRBJ2-3,TRBV20-1,NA,TGCAGTGCTCTTCCGGGACATAGCACAGATACGCAGTATTTT,CSALPGHSTDTQYF
NA,TRBJ2-7,TRBV29-1,NA,TGCAGCGTTGGGAGGGGGCTGACCTACGAGCAGTACTTC,CSVGRGLTYEQYF
TRBD2,TRBJ2-5,TRBV7-2,once,TGTGCCAGCAGCTTTATGCTAGCGGGGGGTCAAGAGACCCAGTACTTC,CASSFMLAGGQETQYF
TRBD1,TRBJ2-7,TRBV27,NA,TGTGCCAGCAGTTTATCGGCCGGGACAGGAGTATACGAGCAGTACTTC,CASSLSAGTGVYEQYF
TRBD1,TRBJ1-1,TRBV10-2,NA,TGCGCCAGCAGTGAGTACTCCAGGGGGGAAGCTTTCTTT,CASSEYSRGEAFF
NA,TRBJ1-1,TRBV5-1,NA,TGCGCCAGCAGCTCCCACAGGGTCGGGTACACTGAAGCTTTCTTT,CASSSHRVGYTEAFF
TRBD1,TRBJ1-2,TRBV3-1,few,TGTGCCAGCAGCCAAGATCTTGGTGACAGGGATGACTATGGCTACACCTTC,CASSQDLGDRDDYGYTF
TRBD1,TRBJ2-7,TRBV29-1,NA,TGCAGCGTCAAGGACAGGGTGGCCGAGCAGTACTTC,CSVKDRVAEQYF
TRBD2,TRBJ2-1,TRBV4-1,NA,TGCGCCAGCAGCCAGACTAGCGGAGCGGAAAGATCCTACAATGAGCAGTTCTTC,CASSQTSGAERSYNEQFF
NA,TRBJ2-7,TRBV6-5,few,TGTGCCAGCTACCAGGGGTTCTCCTACGAGCAGTACTTC,CASYQGFSYEQYF
NA,TRBJ2-5,TRBV3-1,once,TGTGCCAGCAGCCAAGATCTGGGCGAGGCCTGGGAGCAGTACTTC,CASSQDLGEAWEQYF
NA,TRBJ2-6,TRBV7-3,NA,TGTGCCAGCAGCTTAACTCGGCCCTCACAGGCCAACGTCCTGACTTTC,CASSLTRPSQANVLTF
NA,TRBJ1-2,TRBV29-1,NA,TGCAGCGTTTTAGGGGGAACGGGTGGCTACACCTTC,CSVLGGTGGYTF
TRBD1,TRBJ1-2,TRBV6-6,few,TGTGCCAGCAGTCAGCCGGGGACAGGCCGGATGGATGGCTACACCTTC,CASSQPGTGRMDGYTF
NA,TRBJ2-1,TRBV5-1,few,TGCGCCAGCAGGGAGTCGGGCAATGAGCAGTTCTTC,CASRESGNEQFF
TRBD2,TRBJ2-7,TRBV4-1,NA,TGCGCCAGCAGCCAAGATGGGACTAGCGGGAGGTCCTACGAGCAGTACTTC,CASSQDGTSGRSYEQYF
NA,TRBJ1-5,TRBV29-1,NA,TGCAGCGTTCTATGGGACACGCCTAATCAGCCCCAGCATTTT,CSVLWDTPNQPQHF
TRBD2,TRBJ2-3,TRBV20-1,few,TGCAGTGCTAGCGGCGGCACTAGCGGGGGAGTCACAGATACGCAGTATTTT,CSASGGTSGGVTDTQYF